These 8 T cell receptor beta chains were sequenced from one sample in a study of cytomegalovirus exposure and HLA in healthy donors (TCRdb year 2017). The library relied on the immunoSEQ multiplex PCR assay. The multiplex PCR relied on a mix of 60 forward primers for TCR Vbeta segments and 13 reverse primers for TCR Jbeta segments. The clones in this table, taken by TCRdb from immuneACCESS, are in-frame only. Not every clone is retained; where verified, under half of the shortfall comes from an unresolved V gene, and the cause of the rest is unknown. The sample includes around 130,000 clones, with 75% to 85% observed a single time. Roughly 1.2% of the sample rests with the top ten. The sample was PBMCs. Every receptor here comes from a girl aged 2-9 years in good health and CMV-seronegative.

This clone was recorded once. J is TRBJ1-5 and V is TRBV6-1; 8 bases are shared with TRBD1. There are 15 residues in the CDR3. V dropped 2 bases and J dropped 4; count of bases not matched to a gene: 4. Germline lookup yields CDR1 MNHNS and CDR2 SASEGT. Here the CDR3 DNA reads TGTGCCAGCAGTGAATCGGGACAGGAGAATCAGCCCCAGCATTTT. Translating gives CASSESGQENQPQHF.

J is TRBJ1-6 and V is TRBV13; D gene ambiguous. Trimming stripped 8 bases from V and 4 bases from J, with 9 bases between. Germline values: CDR1 PRHDT, CDR2 FYEKMQ (reference sequence). The CDR3 contains 13 residues. The CDR3 spells CASRREYNSPLHF. CDR3 nucleotides: TGTGCCAGCCGCCGGGAGTATAATTCACCCCTCCACTTT.

This chain uses TRBV6-1 with TRBJ1-5; the D is unclear. Germline V CDR1 and CDR2: MNHNS, SASEGT. With 2 bases removed from V and 0 bases from J, the gap between germline ends came to 11 bases. The CDR3 covers 16 residues. DNA of the CDR3: TGTGCCAGCAGTGAATGGGGAGGGCCTAGCAATCAGCCCCAGCATTTT. Translated: CASSEWGGPSNQPQHF.

The table lists this clone with a few counts. This chain uses TRBV4-1 with TRBJ2-1; weak D call: TRBD1 (6 bases). The CDR3 sequence is 19 residues long. Germline lookup yields CDR1 MGHRA and CDR2 YSYEKL. The V gene lost 1 base and the J gene lost 6 bases, with 25 bases spanning the gap. The CDR3 bases are TGCGCCAGCAGCCAAGGTGCGGTGCAGGGGAAAAGTTTGGCCAATGAGCAGTTCTTC. Amino acid sequence: CASSQGAVQGKSLANEQFF.

The rearrangement joins TRBV14 to TRBJ2-3, with unresolved D. Germline values: CDR1 SGHDN, CDR2 FVKESK. The germline V and J ends were trimmed by 1 base and 0 bases, with 5 bases remaining between them. There are 14 residues in the CDR3. The CDR3 DNA reads TGTGCCAGCAGCCAAGGGGCTAGCACAGATACGCAGTATTTT. Residues: CASSQGASTDTQYF. The complete variable domain, with remaining parts taken from reference TRBV14 and TRBJ2-3, reads EAGVTQFPSHSVIEKGQTVTLRCDPISGHDNLYWYRRVMGKEIKFLLHFVKESKQDESGMPNNRFLAERTGGTYSTLKVQPAELEDSGVYFCASSQGASTDTQYFGPGTRLTVL.

J is TRBJ1-2 and V is TRBV5-6; 8 bases agree with TRBD1. The germline V gene has CDR1 SGHDT and CDR2 YYEEEE. Trimming took 4 bases from V and 9 from J; bases not matched to a gene: 8. This CDR3 is built from 13 residues. The CDR3 DNA follows: TGTGCCAGCAGCATGGGACAGGCGTGGAGCTACACCTTC. Protein: CASSMGQAWSYTF.

The chain recombines TRBV7-9 with TRBJ2-7; TRBD1 aligns across 8 bases. The CDR3 has 16 amino acids. Trimming at V came to 6 bases and at J to 6 bases, leaving 16 bases not matched to a gene. In germline, CDR1 is SEHNR, CDR2 FQNEAQ (reference sequence). CDR3 nucleotide sequence: TGTGCCAGCAGTCCAGTTGAGTGGACAGGGATGGGCGAGCAGTACTTC. Protein product: CASSPVEWTGMGEQYF. Combining the CDR3 with reference TRBV7-9 and TRBJ2-7 gives the whole variable domain DTGVSQNPRHKITKRGQNVTFRCDPISEHNRLYWYRQTLGQGPEFLTYFQNEAQLEKSRLLSDRFSAERPKGSFSTLEIQRTEQGDSAMYLCASSPVEWTGMGEQYFGPGTRLTVT.

The chain employs TRBV10-1 and TRBJ2-3; TRBD2 aligns across 8 bases. The CDR3 loop spans 17 amino acids. Germline CDR1 WNHNN, CDR2 SYGVQD (reference sequence). Unmatched junction bases numbered 11, after V lost 6 bases and J lost 0 bases. The CDR3 spells CASSERLTSGSTDTQYF. In nucleotides, the CDR3 is TGCGCCAGCAGCGAAAGGCTTACTAGCGGAAGCACAGATACGCAGTATTTT.